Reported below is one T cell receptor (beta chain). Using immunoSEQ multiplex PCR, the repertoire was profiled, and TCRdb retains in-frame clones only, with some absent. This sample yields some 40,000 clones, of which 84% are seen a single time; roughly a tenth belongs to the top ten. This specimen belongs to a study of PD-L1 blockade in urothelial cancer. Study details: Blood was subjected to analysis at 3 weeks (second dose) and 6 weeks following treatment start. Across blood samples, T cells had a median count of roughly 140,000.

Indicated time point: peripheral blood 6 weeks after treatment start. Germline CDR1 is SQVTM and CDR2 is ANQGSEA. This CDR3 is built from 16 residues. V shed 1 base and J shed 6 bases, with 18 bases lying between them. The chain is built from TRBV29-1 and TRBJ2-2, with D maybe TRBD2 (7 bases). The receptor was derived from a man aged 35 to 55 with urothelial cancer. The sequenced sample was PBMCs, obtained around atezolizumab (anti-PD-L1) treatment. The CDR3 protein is CSVEGGGRESPGELFF. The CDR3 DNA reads TGCAGCGTTGAAGGTGGGGGGCGGGAGTCCCCCGGGGAGCTGTTTTTT.